The clone carrying this T cell receptor (beta chain) was recorded many times. Its specificity is unknown. Amplifying from RNA transcripts, the study obtained TCR beta CDR3 regions. RT-PCR with HTBI primers came first, then second-round multiplex PCR. TCRdb fed the multiplex PCR reads into MiXCR, producing one record per CDR3 protein. Of 500,000 to 700,000 distinct CDR3 sequences in the sample, about 24% were seen once. The CDR3 has 14 residues. Trimming left V 4 bases short and J 4 bases short, with 8 bases between. The germline V gene has CDR1 MNHNS and CDR2 SASEGT. Orbital computed tomography, together with clinical symptoms, serum thyroxine, TRAb and thyroid ultrasound, was used for diagnosis. The sample originates from a study of Graves' ophthalmopathy and Graves' hyperthyroidism. Study results and caveats: Most clonotypes expanded in thyroid above 0.001 frequency were present in blood too.

Sequenced material: peripheral blood. This clonotype originated in a woman younger than 30 with stable Graves' hyperthyroidism. Some clones in this sample may be carry-over from other donors' samples. The rearrangement links TRBV6-1 to TRBJ1-6; maybe TRBD1 (6 bases). DNA for the CDR3: TGTGCCAGCAGTGGGGACATTTATAATTCACCCCTCCACTTT. Residues: CASSGDIYNSPLHF.